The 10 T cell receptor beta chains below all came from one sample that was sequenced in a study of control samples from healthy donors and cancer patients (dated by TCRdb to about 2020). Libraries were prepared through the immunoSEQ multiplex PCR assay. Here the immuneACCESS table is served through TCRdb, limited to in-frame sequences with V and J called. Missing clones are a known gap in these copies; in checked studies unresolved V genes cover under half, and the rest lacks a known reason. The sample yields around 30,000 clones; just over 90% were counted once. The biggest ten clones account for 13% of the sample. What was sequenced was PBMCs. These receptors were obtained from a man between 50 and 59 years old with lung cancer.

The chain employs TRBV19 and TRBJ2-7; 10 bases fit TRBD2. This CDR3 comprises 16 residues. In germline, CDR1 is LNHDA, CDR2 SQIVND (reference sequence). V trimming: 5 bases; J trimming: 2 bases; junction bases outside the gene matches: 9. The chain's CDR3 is CASSPLSGGPPYEQYF. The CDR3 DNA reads TGTGCCAGTAGTCCCCTTAGCGGGGGGCCCCCCTACGAGCAGTACTTC.

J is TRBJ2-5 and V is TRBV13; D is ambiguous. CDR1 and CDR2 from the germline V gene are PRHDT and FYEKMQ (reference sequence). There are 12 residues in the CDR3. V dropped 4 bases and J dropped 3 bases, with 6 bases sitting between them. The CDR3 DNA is TGTGCCAGCAGCTCATTGAAAGAGACCCAGTACTTC. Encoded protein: CASSSLKETQYF.

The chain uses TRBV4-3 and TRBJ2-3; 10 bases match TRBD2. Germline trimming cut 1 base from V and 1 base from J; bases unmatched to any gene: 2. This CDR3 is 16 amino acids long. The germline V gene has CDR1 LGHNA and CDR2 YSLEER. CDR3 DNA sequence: TGCGCCAGCAGCCAAGCCCTAGCGGGGGGCACAGATACGCAGTATTTT. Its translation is CASSQALAGGTDTQYF.

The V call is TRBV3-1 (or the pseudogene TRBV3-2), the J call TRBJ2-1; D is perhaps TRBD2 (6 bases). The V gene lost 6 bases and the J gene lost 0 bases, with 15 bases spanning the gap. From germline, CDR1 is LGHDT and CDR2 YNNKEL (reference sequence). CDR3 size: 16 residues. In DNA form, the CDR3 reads TGTGCCAGCAGTGCGGGACGGGTAAGCTCCTACAATGAGCAGTTCTTC. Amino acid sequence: CASSAGRVSSYNEQFF.

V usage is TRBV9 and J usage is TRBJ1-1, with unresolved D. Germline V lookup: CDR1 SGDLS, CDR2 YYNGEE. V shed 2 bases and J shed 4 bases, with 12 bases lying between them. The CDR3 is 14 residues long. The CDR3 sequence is CASSVLGESTEAFF. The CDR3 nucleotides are TGTGCCAGCAGCGTGCTCGGGGAGAGCACTGAAGCTTTCTTT.

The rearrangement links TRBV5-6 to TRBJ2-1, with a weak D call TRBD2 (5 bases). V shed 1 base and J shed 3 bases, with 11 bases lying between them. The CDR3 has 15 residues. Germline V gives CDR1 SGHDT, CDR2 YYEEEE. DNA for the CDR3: TGTGCCAGCAGCTTGTTTGCGGGCCTCTACAATGAGCAGTTCTTC. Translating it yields CASSLFAGLYNEQFF.

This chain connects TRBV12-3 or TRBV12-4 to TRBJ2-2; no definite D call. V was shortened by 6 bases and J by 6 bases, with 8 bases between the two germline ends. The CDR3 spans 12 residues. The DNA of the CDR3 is TGTGCCAGCAGCCGGGCTGCCGGGGAGCTGTTTTTT. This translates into CASSRAAGELFF.

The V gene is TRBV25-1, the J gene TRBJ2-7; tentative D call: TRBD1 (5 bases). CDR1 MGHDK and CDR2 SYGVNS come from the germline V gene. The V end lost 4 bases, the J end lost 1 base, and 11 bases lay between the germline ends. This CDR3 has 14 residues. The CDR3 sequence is CASSVGADSYEQYF. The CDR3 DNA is TGTGCCAGCAGTGTTGGGGCGGATTCCTACGAGCAGTACTTC.

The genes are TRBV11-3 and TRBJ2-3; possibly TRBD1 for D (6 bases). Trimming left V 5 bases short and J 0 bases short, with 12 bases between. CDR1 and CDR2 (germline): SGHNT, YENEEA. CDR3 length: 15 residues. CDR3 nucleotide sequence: TGTGCCAGCAGCGACCGGGACATGAGCACAGATACGCAGTATTTT. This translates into CASSDRDMSTDTQYF. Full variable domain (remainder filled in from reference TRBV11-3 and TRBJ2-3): EAGVVQSPRYKIIEKKQPVAFWCNPISGHNTLYWYLQNLGQGPELLIRYENEEAVDDSQLPKDRFSAERLKGVDSTLKIQPAELGDSAVYLCASSDRDMSTDTQYFGPGTRLTVL.

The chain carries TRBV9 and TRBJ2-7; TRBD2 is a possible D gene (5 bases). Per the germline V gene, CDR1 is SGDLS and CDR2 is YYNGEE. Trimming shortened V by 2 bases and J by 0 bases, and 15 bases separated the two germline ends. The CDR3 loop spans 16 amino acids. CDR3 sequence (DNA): TGTGCCAGCAGCGTTACTCCTGCAGAGGGCTCCTACGAGCAGTACTTC. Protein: CASSVTPAEGSYEQYF.